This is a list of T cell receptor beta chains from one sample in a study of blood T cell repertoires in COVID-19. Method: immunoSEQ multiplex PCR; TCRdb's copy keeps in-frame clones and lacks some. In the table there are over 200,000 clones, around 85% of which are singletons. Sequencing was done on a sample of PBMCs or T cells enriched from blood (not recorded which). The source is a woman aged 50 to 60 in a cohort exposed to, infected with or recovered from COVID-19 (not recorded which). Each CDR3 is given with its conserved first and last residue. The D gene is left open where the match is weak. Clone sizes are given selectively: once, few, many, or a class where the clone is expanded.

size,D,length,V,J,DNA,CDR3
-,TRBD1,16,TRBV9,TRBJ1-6,TGTGCCAGCAGCGTAGGGGGACAGGCGATGAATTCACCCCTCCACTTT,CASSVGGQAMNSPLHF
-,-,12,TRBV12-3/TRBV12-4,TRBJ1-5,TGTGCCAGCAGCTATGTACCACAGCCCCAGCATTTT,CASSYVPQPQHF
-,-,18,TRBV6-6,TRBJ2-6,TGTGCCAGCAGTCGGAGGGGGTTCACAGGCTCTGGGGCCAACGTCCTGACTTTC,CASSRRGFTGSGANVLTF
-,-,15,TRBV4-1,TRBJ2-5,TGCGCCAGCAGCCAAGCGCAGGGACTGGGAGAGACCCAGTACTTC,CASSQAQGLGETQYF
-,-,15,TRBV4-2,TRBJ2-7,TGTGCCAGCAGCCAAGCCTACAGGGAGACCTACGAGCAGTACTTC,CASSQAYRETYEQYF
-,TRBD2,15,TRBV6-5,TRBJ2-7,TGTGCCAGCAGCCTAGGGAGGGAGGGACCATACGAGCAGTACTTC,CASSLGREGPYEQYF
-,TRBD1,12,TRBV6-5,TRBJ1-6,TGTGCCAGCAGTTACGCAGGGGGCTTAATCCACTTT,CASSYAGGLIHF
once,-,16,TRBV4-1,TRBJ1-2,TGCGCCAGCAGCCAAGCGGTGCCGGGGTCAAACTATGGCTACACCTTC,CASSQAVPGSNYGYTF
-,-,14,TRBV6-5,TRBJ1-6,TGTGCCAGCAGAGACGAGGGACTCGATTCACCCCTCCACTTT,CASRDEGLDSPLHF
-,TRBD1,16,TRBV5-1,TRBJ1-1,TGCGCCAGCAGCTTAGGACAGGGGTTGGGGAACACTGAAGCTTTCTTT,CASSLGQGLGNTEAFF
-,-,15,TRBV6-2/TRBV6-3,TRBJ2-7,TGTGCCAGCAGTTCCATCCCAGGGGCAGGGAGCGAGCAGTACTTC,CASSSIPGAGSEQYF
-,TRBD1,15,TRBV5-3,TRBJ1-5,TGTGCCAGAAGCTTGGCCGGGACAGGCAATCAGCCCCAGCATTTT,CARSLAGTGNQPQHF
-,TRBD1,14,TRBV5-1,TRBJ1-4,TGCGCCAGCAGCTGGGACAGTGTTAATGAAAAACTGTTTTTT,CASSWDSVNEKLFF
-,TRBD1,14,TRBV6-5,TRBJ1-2,TGTGCCAGCAGTTATGGGACAGGGTCCTATGGCTACACCTTC,CASSYGTGSYGYTF
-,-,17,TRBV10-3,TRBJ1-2,TGTGCCATCAGTGAGCCGTCCTCCCTCAGGGGAGACTATGGCTACACCTTC,CAISEPSSLRGDYGYTF
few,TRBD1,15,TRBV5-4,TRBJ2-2,TGTGCCAGCAGACCGGGACAGGGGTCGACCGGGGAGCTGTTTTTT,CASRPGQGSTGELFF
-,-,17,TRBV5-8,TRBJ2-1,TGTGCCAGCAGCCCACTGACTAGGGTGTTACCCTACAATGAGCAGTTCTTC,CASSPLTRVLPYNEQFF